This T cell receptor (beta chain) was documented in a study of human CD8 memory T cell subsets. Findings of the study overall: Chao1 was used to estimate diversity, and its estimates suggested stem-like memory T cells were more diverse than precursor exhausted T cells. The study found similarly high diversity in stem-like memory and precursor exhausted T cells, unlike effector memory cells.

The CDR3 sequence is 15 residues long. Germline assignment: CDR1 LNHNV and CDR2 YYDKDF (reference sequence). With respect to this clonotype: What it binds is unknown.

The TPEX subset meant dysfunctional early memory CD8+ cells, CCR7+ PD-1+ TIGIT+. Buffy coats of healthy donors supplied the PBMC. Preparation of the TCR beta libraries relied on UMI-labeled 5' RACE. TCRdb re-called the 5' RACE reads and catalogs CDR3 proteins one per entry, DNA excluded. The sample includes about 8,800 distinct CDR3 sequences. Sequencing used CD8+ T cells from PBMCs. This receptor was taken from a human donor in good health. This chain links TRBV15 with TRBJ1-1; absent DNA, TCRdb's TRBD1 call cannot be checked. CDR3: CATSFSRGSDTEAFF.